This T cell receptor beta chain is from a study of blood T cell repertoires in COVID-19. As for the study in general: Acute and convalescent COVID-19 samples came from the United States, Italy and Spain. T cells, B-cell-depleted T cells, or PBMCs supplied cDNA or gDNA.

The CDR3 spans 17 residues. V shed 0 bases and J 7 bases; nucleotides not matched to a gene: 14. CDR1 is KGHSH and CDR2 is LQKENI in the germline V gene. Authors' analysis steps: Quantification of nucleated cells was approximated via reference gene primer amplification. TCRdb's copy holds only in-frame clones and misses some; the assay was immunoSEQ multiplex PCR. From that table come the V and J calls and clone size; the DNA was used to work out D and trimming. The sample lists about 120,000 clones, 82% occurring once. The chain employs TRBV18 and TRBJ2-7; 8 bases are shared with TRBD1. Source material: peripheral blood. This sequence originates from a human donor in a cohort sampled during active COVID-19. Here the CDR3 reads CASSPPGSGQGRSEQYF. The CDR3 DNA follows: TGTGCCAGCTCACCACCAGGGTCCGGACAGGGTCGTTCTGAGCAGTACTTC. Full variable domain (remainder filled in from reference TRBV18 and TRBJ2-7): NAGVMQNPRHLVRRRGQEARLRCSPMKGHSHVYWYRQLPEEGLKFMVYLQKENIIDESGMPKERFSAEFPKEGPSILRIQQVVRGDSAAYFCASSPPGSGQGRSEQYFGPGTRLTVT.